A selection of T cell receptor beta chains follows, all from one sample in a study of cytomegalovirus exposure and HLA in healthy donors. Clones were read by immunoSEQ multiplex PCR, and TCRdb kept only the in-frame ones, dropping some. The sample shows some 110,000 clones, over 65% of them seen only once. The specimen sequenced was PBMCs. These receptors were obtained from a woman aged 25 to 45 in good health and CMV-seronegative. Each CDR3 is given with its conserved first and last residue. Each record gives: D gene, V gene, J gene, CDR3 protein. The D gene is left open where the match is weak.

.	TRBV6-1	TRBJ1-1	CASLMNTEAFF
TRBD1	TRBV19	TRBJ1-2	CASSIGTGIRYGYTF
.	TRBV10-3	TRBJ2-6	CAISSGSGANVLTF
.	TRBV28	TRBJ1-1	CASTPTQGPRTEAFF
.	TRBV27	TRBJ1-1	CASSLNPGRNTEAFF
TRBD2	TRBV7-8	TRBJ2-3	CASSSGLAGQDTQYF
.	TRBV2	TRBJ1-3	CASSPQGRNTIYF
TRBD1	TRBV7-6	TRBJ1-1	CASRRQGENTEAFF
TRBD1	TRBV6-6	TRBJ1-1	CASSYRTGMNTEAFF
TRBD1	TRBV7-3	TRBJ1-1	CASRDRGGTEAFF
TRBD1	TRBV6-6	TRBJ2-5	CASNPGTGMETQYF
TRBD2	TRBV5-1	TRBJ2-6	CASSLGLAGRSGANVLTF
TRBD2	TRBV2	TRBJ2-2	CASSGRTDLAGEVGELFF
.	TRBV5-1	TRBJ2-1	CASSFFSGTNNEQFF
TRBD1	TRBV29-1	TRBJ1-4	CSAAGQGGEKLFF
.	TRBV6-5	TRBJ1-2	CASSYTRDKSNYGYTF
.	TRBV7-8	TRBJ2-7	CASSLETQGGSYEQYF
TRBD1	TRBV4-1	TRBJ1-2	CASSQDGDRVPYGYTF
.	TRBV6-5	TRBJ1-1	CASSRQGYTEAFF
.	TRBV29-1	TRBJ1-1	CSVGSGGDRITEAFF
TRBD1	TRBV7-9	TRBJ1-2	CSSSLTGAGGHYGYTF
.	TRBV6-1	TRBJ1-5	CASFDRYSNQPQHF
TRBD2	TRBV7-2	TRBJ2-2	CASREKLSGGTGELFF
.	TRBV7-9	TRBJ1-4	CASSRGGRGSDEKLFF
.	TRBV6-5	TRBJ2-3	CASSASMAGTDTQYF
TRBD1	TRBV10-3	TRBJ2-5	CAIRTGEAETQYF
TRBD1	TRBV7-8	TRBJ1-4	CASSLLGQVDEKLFF